Following are 6 T cell receptor beta chains from one sample sequenced in a study of cytomegalovirus exposure and HLA in healthy donors. The PCR contained 60 Vbeta and 13 Jbeta primers. Some clones are missing from TCRdb's copy, which holds only in-frame ones; the method was immunoSEQ multiplex PCR. The sample lists roughly 140,000 clones; around 79% were seen once. The sequencing input was PBMCs. Receptor source: a young man in good health and CMV-seropositive.

CDR3 nucleotides: TGTGCCAGCAGCCTGGACAGCACGAATCAGCCCCAGCATTTT. This encodes CASSLDSTNQPQHF. The chain combines TRBV6-5 with TRBJ1-5; D might be TRBD1 (6 bases). The CDR3 covers 14 residues. V was clipped by 6 bases and J by 4 bases, with 13 bases between them. The germline V gene has CDR1 MNHEY and CDR2 SVGAGI.

The chain uses TRBV9 and TRBJ2-1; 9 nucleotides agree with TRBD2. Germline V lookup: CDR1 SGDLS, CDR2 YYNGEE. Trimming removed 3 bases from V and 15 bases from J; junction bases left unmatched: 10. This CDR3 is 13 amino acids long. CDR3 region: CASSATSGYSGFF. DNA for the CDR3: TGTGCCAGCAGCGCCACTAGCGGGTATTCCGGGTTCTTC.

The chain links TRBV18 to TRBJ1-1; no clear D. CDR1 KGHSH and CDR2 LQKENI come from the germline V gene. The V gene lost 1 base and the J gene lost 1 base, with 10 bases spanning the gap. The CDR3 extends over 15 amino acids. CDR3 nucleotides: TGTGCCAGCTCACCACGAATCCCGGGGAACACTGAAGCTTTCTTT. Its protein is CASSPRIPGNTEAFF.

This chain uses TRBV27 with TRBJ1-1, with a tentative D call TRBD1 (6 bases). The CDR3 extends over 15 amino acids. V lost 4 bases, J lost 5 bases, and 17 bases lay in between. The germline CDR1 and CDR2 sequences are MNHEY and SMNVEV (reference sequence). The CDR3 region has the DNA TGTGCCAGCAGTTCCCAGCGACAGGTGAGGACTGAAGCTTTCTTT. Protein: CASSSQRQVRTEAFF.

Comments on this clone: Other DNA sequences of this sample code for an identical CDR3. The CDR3 loop is CASSVDRDYTYGYTF. For the CDR3, the DNA is TGTGCCAGTAGTGTCGACAGGGATTATACCTATGGCTACACCTTC. The chain joins TRBV19 to TRBJ1-2, with 7 bases identical to TRBD1. This CDR3 spans 15 amino acids. Looked up from germline, CDR1 is LNHDA and CDR2 is SQIVND (reference sequence). With 5 bases clipped from V and 4 bases from J, the junction kept 10 bases outside the gene matches.

The rearrangement links TRBV7-2 to TRBJ2-5; 7 nucleotides match TRBD1. Germline-derived CDR1 and CDR2 are SGHTA and FQGNSA. With V trimmed by 1 base and J by 3 bases, 2 bases remained unmatched. The CDR3 length is 14 residues. The CDR3 spells CASSLGQGKETQYF. As DNA, the CDR3 is TGTGCCAGCAGCTTAGGACAGGGAAAAGAGACCCAGTACTTC.